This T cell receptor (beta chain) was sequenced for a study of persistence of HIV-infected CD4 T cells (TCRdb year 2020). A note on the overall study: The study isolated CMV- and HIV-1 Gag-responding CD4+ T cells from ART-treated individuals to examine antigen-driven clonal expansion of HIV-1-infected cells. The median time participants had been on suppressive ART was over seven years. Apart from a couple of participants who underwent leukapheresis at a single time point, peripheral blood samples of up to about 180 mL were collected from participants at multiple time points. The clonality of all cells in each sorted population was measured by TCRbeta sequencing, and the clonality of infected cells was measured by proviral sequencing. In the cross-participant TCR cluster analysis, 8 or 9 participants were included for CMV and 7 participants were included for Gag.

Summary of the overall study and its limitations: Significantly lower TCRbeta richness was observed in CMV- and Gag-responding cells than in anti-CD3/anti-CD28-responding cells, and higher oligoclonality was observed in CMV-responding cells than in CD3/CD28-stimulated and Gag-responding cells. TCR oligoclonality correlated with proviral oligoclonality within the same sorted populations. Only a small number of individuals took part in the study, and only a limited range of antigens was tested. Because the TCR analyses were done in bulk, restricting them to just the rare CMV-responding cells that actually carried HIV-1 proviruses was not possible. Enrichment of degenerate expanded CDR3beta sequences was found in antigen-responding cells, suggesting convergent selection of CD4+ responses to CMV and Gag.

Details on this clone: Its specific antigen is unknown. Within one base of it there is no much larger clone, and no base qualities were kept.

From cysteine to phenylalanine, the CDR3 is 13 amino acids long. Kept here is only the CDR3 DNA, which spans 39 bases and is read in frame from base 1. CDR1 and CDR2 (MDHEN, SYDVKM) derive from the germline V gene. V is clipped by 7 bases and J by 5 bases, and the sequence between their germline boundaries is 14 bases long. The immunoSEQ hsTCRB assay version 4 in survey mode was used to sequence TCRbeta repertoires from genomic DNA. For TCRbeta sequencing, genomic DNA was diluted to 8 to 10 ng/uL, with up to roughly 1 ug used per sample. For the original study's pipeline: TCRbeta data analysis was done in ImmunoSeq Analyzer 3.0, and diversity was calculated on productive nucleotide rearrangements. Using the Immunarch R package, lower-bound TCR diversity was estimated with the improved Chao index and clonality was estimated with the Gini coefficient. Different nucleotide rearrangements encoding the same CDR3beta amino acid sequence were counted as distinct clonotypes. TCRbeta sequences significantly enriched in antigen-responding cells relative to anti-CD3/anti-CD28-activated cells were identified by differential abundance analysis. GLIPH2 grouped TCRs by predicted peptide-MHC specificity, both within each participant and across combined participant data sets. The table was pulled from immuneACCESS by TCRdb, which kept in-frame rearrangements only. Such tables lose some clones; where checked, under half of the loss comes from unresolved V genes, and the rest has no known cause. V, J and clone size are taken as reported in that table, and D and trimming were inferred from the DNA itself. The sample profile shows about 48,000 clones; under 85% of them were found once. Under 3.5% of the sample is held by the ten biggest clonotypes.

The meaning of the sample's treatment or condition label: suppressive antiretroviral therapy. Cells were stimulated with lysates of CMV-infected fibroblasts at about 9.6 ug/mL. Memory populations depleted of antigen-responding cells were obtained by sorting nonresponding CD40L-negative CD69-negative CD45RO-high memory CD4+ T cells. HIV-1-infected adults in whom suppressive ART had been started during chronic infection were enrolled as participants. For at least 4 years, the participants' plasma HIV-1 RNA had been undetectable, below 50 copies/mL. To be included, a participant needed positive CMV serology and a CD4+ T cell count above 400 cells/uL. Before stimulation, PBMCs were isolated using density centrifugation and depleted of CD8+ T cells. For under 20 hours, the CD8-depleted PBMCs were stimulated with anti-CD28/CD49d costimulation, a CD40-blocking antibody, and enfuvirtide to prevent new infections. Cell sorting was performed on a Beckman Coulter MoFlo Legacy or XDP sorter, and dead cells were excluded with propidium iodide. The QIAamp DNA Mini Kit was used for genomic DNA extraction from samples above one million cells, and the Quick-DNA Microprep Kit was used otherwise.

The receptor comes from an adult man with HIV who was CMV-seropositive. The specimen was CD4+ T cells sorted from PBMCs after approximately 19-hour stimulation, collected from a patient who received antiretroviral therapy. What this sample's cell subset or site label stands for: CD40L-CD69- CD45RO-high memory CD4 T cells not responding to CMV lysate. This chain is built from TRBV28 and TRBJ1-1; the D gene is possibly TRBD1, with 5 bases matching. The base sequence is TGTGCCAGCATCGGGGGTAAGAGGACTGAAGCTTTCTTT. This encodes CASIGGKRTEAFF.